This TCR beta chain is drawn from a study of blood T cells in healthy people across ages. Points from the study as a whole: From one million sequenced T cells, diversity estimates were lower bounds.

CDR1 DFQATT and CDR2 SNEGSKA come from the germline V gene (reference sequence). The CDR3 contains 18 residues. Trimming took off 5 bases at V and 5 bases at J, with 28 bases between the two ends. Note on this clonotype: What it binds is unknown.

The authors drew about 9.5 milliliters of peripheral blood from each donor. Each sample yielded at least 6.5 million isolated PBMCs. Using a J-beta primer mix together with a sample-barcoded 5' primer, a second PCR was run for about 6 to 12 cycles. At least 2.5 million CDR3-containing paired-end reads were obtained per sample. TCRdb fed the 5' RACE reads into MiXCR, producing one record per CDR3 protein. The data show roughly 2 million distinct CDR3 sequences, 40% to 55% seen once. The sample comprised blood. V usage is TRBV20-1 and J usage is TRBJ2-1, with unresolved D. The receptor's source is a woman aged 40 to 55 in good health. The CDR3 here is CSALPPLFDLRHNNEQFF. The CDR3 DNA sequence: TGCAGTGCTCTTCCGCCTTTATTTGACTTAAGACATAACAATGAGCAGTTCTTC.